This TCR beta chain was sequenced for a study of T cell repertoires in cytomegalovirus infection. This clonotype was found many times. MiXCR, applied by TCRdb to the reads, yields one record per CDR3 protein. The repertoire holds fewer than 700,000 distinct CDR3 sequences, 20% to 30% seen once, with less than 10% in the top ten. Sequencing was done on a sample of CD8+ T cells from PBMCs. The TCR comes from a human donor in good health (CMV status not recorded). Some clones in this sample may be carry-over from other donors' samples.

CDR3 amino acids: CASSRGGFTEAFF. For the CDR3, the DNA is TGTGCCAGCAGTCGGGGGGGTTTCACTGAAGCTTTCTTT. The chain combines TRBV6-5 with TRBJ1-1, with D perhaps matching TRBD1 (5 bases). Between the trimmed V and J ends, which lost 5 bases and 4 bases, there was a span of 11 bases. The CDR3 covers 13 residues. Germline V gene sequence: CDR1 MNHEY, CDR2 SVGAGI.